This TCR beta chain was sequenced during a study of shared clonotypes between healthy human individuals (dated by TCRdb to 2020 to 2022). A note on the overall study: A few men and a couple of women, aged 18 to 49 years, made up the cohort. Per donor, three plates each were used for CD4 naive and CD4 memory, two for CD8 naive, and one for CD8 memory. To increase sequencing depth and limit assay-specific biases, TCR repertoire library preparation and sequencing were carried out by different laboratories using diverse techniques. The study deeply sequenced blood TCR repertoires of about 5 healthy adults to estimate repertoire size and the extent of clonotype sharing between individuals. Each donor's leukapheresis produced roughly between roughly 0.85 and 9 billion PBMCs. Results and caveats for the whole study, not just this receptor: Incomplete sequencing was indicated by rarefaction of sorted-subset datasets, despite the large sequencing depth. Only blood was sampled, and tissue TCR repertoires likely differ from those in blood. Pairwise subsampling led to the expectation that sequencing depth would affect the degree of clonotype sharing among donors. Compared with non-shared clonotypes, the clonotypes found in all four sorted-subset donors had higher generation probabilities. Naive subsets generally had larger estimated clonotype richness than memory subsets. Because the study included only a small number of donors, the genetic and exposure-history diversity represented was limited. Across several donors, around 5% of naive CD4, roughly 3.5% of naive CD8, 2.3% of memory CD4, and under 0.45% of memory CD8 clonotypes were shared.

This clone was counted a single time. Which antigen it targets is not known. No base quality values were provided; no much bigger clone lies one nucleotide off. CD8 naive samples consisted of CD45RO-negative cells that were positively selected for CCR7, yielding a CD45RA+CCR7+ population without TemRA cells. Donors were healthy HIV-negative adults with no recently reported acute infections or vaccinations. All donors were Caucasian adults living in Nashville, Tennessee, USA. Blood was collected by leukapheresis, and PBMCs were isolated by Ficoll-Histopaque density gradient centrifugation and then cryopreserved in liquid nitrogen vapor phase. Purity and quantity of every magnetically sorted T cell population were checked by analytical flow cytometry. Genomic DNA was isolated from each sorted fraction and quantified by UV absorbance on a Nanodrop 2000c. Using the deep immunoSEQ assay, multiplex PCR amplified TCR CDR3 regions from genomic DNA. For each cell subset, the extracted genomic DNA was distributed evenly across all wells of several immunoSEQ 96-well plates, and each plate served as one replicate. For sorted subsets, each replicate PCR was loaded with about 0.2 ug genomic DNA, equivalent to roughly 30,000 T cell genomes. Purified libraries were measured with a Qubit 3.0 fluorometer, size-checked on a Bioanalyzer 2100, and measured again with the KAPA Library Quantification kit. A separate single-read 150-cycle Illumina NextSeq 550 flow cell was used to sequence each immunoSEQ 96-well plate. Under the source paper's analysis protocol: Because the immunoSEQ output held only junctional sequences and lacked quality scores, the filtering could not match the filtering applied to full-length reads. To assign V/J genes and CDR3, sequences were annotated using PyIR, a Python wrapper for IgBLAST v1.9, with IMGT germline references. Reads with weak V/J assignments (E-value above 1e-6), missing CDR3, stop codons, out-of-frame junctions, or ambiguous translated residues were removed. V3J clonotypes were defined by identical inferred V gene, J gene, and CDR3 amino acid sequence. Percentage overlap between repertoires was calculated by dividing the number of shared unique clonotypes by the size of the smaller repertoire. RTK rarefaction, the Chao1 estimator, and Recon v2.1 estimates of unobserved clonotypes were used to assess repertoire richness. Generation probabilities were computed with OLGA for all TCRbeta clonotypes obtained by the gDNA method from four donors. What TCRdb holds here is the immuneACCESS table cut down to in-frame rearrangements. Part of the clones is not present; checked against another copy, under half of the missing clones reflect an unresolved V gene, and the others are unexplained. From that table come the V and J calls and clone size; the DNA was used to work out D and trimming. This sample comprises fewer than 1 million clones, around 96% of them detected only once. About 0.22% of the sample is taken by the ten largest.

The specimen was naive CD8+ T cells sorted from blood. The cell subset or site label, read with the paper, signifies: CD45RA+CCR7+. The clonotype originates from a man aged 25 to 45 in good health.

The CDR3 amino acid sequence is: CASSPGALGNTEAFF. In nucleotide form, the sequence is TGTGCCAGCAGTCCAGGGGCTCTCGGGAACACTGAAGCTTTCTTT. The chain employs TRBV28 and TRBJ1-1; the D gene is possibly TRBD1, with 6 bases matching. CDR1 and CDR2, looked up from the germline V gene, are MDHEN and SYDVKM. V was cut back by 5 bases and J by 1 base, leaving a gap of 14 bases between them. The CDR3 runs 15 amino acids, cysteine and phenylalanine included. Only CDR3 DNA remains: 45 bases, in frame from the first base.